The present T cell receptor beta chain was sequenced within a study of shared clonotypes between healthy human individuals. Study overall: The donors, two women and three men, were aged 18 to 49.

The CDR3 sequence is 18 residues long. Germline-derived CDR1 and CDR2 are LNHNV and YYDKDF (reference sequence). Trimming shortened V by 0 bases and J by 2 bases, and 20 bases separated the two germline ends. Naive CD8 isolation took CD45RO-negative cells positively selected for CCR7 and excluded terminally differentiated effector memory CD45RA+ cells. The study ran the assay at deep level. Some clones are missing from TCRdb's copy, which holds only in-frame ones; the method was immunoSEQ multiplex PCR. The sample yields hundreds of thousands of clones, over 90% seen once. The source is a man aged 30 to 45 in good health. The sample consisted of naive CD8+ T cells sorted from blood. V usage is TRBV15 and J usage is TRBJ2-7; D may correspond to TRBD1 or TRBD2 (5 bases each). The DNA of the CDR3 is TGTGCCACCAGCAGAGATAAGGGACCAGGGCCAGAGCCCTACGAGCAGTACTTC. This sequence encodes CATSRDKGPGPEPYEQYF.